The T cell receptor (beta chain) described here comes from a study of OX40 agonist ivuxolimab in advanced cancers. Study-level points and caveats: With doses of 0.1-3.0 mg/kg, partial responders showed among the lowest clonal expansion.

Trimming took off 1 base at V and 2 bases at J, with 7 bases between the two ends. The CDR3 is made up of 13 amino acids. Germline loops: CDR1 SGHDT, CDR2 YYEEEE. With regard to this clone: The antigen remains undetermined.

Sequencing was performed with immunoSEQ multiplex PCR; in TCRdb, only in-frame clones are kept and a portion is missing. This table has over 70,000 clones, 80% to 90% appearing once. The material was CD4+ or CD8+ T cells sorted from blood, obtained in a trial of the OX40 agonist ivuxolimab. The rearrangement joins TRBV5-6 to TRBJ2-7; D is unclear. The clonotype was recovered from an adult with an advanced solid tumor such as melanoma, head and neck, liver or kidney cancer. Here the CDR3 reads CASSLTPAYEQYF. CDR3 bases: TGTGCCAGCAGCTTGACACCAGCCTACGAGCAGTACTTC.